This T cell receptor (beta chain) was captured by sequencing in a study of blood T cell repertoires in COVID-19. About the research overall: Samples taken during acute and convalescent COVID-19 were collected in the United States, Italy and Spain. PBMCs, B-cell-depleted T cells, or T cells were the source of the cDNA or gDNA that made up the material.

Method: immunoSEQ multiplex PCR; TCRdb's copy keeps in-frame clones and lacks some. The sample holds under 400,000 clones, around 86% seen once. Each participant's cohort was designated according to participant-reported clinical history. Germline V CDR1 and CDR2: SGHVS, FQNEAQ. V lost 2 bases and J 0 bases, leaving 10 bases between the germline ends. The length of the CDR3 is 16 residues. This chain uses TRBV7-8 with TRBJ2-2, with D unclear. This TCR derives from a woman aged 35 to 49 with acute COVID-19. Sequencing input: PBMCs or T cells enriched from blood (not recorded which). In nucleotides, the CDR3 is TGTGCCAGCAGCTTACGGTCATTTACGAACACCGGGGAGCTGTTTTTT. Residues: CASSLRSFTNTGELFF.